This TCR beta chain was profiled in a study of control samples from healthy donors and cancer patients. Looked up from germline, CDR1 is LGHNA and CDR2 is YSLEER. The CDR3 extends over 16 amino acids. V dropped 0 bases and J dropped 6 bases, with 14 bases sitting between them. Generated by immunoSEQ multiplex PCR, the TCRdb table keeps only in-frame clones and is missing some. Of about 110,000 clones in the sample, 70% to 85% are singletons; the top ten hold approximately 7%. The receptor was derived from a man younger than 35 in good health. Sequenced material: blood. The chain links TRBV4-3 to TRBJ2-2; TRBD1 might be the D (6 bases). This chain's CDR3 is CASSQDRWSGAGELFF. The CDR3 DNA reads TGCGCCAGCAGCCAAGATAGGTGGTCAGGGGCCGGGGAGCTGTTTTTT.